This T cell receptor (beta chain) is from a study of T-cell reconstitution after alpha-beta-depleted transplantation in children. Broader study findings: Among T cells one year after transplant, newly produced cells accounted for most counts and diversity. Diversity of TCRbeta at day 60 was high in some patients, arising from surviving recipient T cells and thymic progenitors. Several hundred expanded graft clones reportedly gave rise to the alpha-beta T cells present about two months after transplant.

The germline V gene has CDR1 LGHNA and CDR2 YNFKEQ. This CDR3 contains 16 residues. V shed 3 bases and J shed 1 base, with 13 bases lying between them. Worth noting for this clonotype: Antigen unknown.

Unique molecular identifiers were incorporated when the TCRbeta library was constructed. In TCRdb, the PCR reads were re-called with MiXCR into one record per CDR3 protein. The sample lists about 580,000 distinct CDR3 sequences; 20% to 25% were seen once. The clonotype comes from a boy younger than two who had a stem cell transplant for acute myeloid leukemia, so the T cells may come from the graft donor. The chain recombines TRBV4-2 with TRBJ1-5; D call uncertain. The sample consisted of PBMCs, mostly from graft donor cells, taken 360 days after TCRalphabeta/CD19-depleted stem cell transplant. CDR3 residues: CASSQEPGASNQPQHF. For the CDR3, the DNA is TGTGCCAGCAGCCAGGAACCTGGAGCGAGCAATCAGCCCCAGCATTTT.